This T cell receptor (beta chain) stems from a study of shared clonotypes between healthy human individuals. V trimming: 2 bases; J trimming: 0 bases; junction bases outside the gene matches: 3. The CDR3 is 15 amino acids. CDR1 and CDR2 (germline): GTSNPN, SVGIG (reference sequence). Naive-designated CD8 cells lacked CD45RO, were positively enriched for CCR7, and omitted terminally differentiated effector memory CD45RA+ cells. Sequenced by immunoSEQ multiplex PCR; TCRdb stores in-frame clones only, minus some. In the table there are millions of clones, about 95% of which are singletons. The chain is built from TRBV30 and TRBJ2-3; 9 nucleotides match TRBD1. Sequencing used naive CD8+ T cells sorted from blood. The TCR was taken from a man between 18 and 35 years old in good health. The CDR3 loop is CAWSSGTGSTDTQYF. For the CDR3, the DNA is TGTGCCTGGAGTTCCGGGACAGGGAGCACAGATACGCAGTATTTT.